Shown below are 32 T cell receptor beta chains from a single sample sequenced in a study of blood T cell repertoires in COVID-19 (dated by TCRdb to 2019 to 2021). Receptors were amplified or captured by the immunoSEQ multiplex PCR assay. The source is immuneACCESS, and TCRdb retained only in-frame sequences with V and J called. Part of the clones is not carried over; for the studies checked, unresolved V genes explain less than half of this, and the remainder is unexplained. This sample comprises some 95,000 clones, 75% to 85% of them detected only once. The ten largest account for around a quarter of the sample. The material sequenced was peripheral blood. These receptors were collected from a man in his 70s with acute or convalescent COVID-19.

This clone has only a few counts. The chain combines TRBV27 with TRBJ2-7, with 10 bases fitting TRBD2. With V trimmed by 4 bases and J by 3 bases, 6 bases remained unmatched. This CDR3 comprises 15 residues. Germline V gene data show CDR1 as MNHEY and CDR2 as SMNVEV (reference sequence). The CDR3 loop is CASSSLLAGLYEQYF. The CDR3 DNA follows: TGTGCCAGCAGTTCTCTACTAGCGGGGCTCTACGAGCAGTACTTC.

V is TRBV7-9 and J is TRBJ2-7; D is uncertain. The CDR3 is 12 amino acids. The V end was cut by 1 base, the J end by 5 bases, with 6 bases between. Germline V gene lookup returns CDR1 SEHNR and CDR2 FQNEAQ (reference sequence). CDR3 sequence (DNA): TGTGCCAGCAGCTTAGAGGCGGACGAGCAGTACTTC. Protein product: CASSLEADEQYF. Looking up the rest from reference TRBV7-9 and TRBJ2-7 gives the full variable domain: DTGVSQNPRHKITKRGQNVTFRCDPISEHNRLYWYRQTLGQGPEFLTYFQNEAQLEKSRLLSDRFSAERPKGSFSTLEIQRTEQGDSAMYLCASSLEADEQYFGPGTRLTVT.

The rearrangement joins TRBV3-1 (or the pseudogene TRBV3-2) to TRBJ1-2; D is unresolved. The CDR3 extends over 12 amino acids. Germline-derived CDR1 and CDR2 are LGHDT and YNNKEL (reference sequence). The ends were cut back, 4 bases at V and 2 bases at J, with 5 bases in the middle. The CDR3 DNA reads TGTGCCAGCAGCCTAAAAAACTATGGCTACACCTTC. Its translation: CASSLKNYGYTF.

The V and J genes are TRBV27 and TRBJ2-1; 10 bases agree with TRBD2. Germline V gene data show CDR1 as MNHEY and CDR2 as SMNVEV (reference sequence). The CDR3 is made up of 17 amino acids. J was trimmed by 1 base and V by 3 bases; bases with no gene match: 6. The CDR3 nucleotides are TGTGCCAGCAGTTTCCCTGCTAGCGGGAGTTCCTACAATGAGCAGTTCTTC. This gives the protein CASSFPASGSSYNEQFF.

This clone came up a few times. The genes are TRBV18 and TRBJ1-6; 8 nucleotides agree with TRBD1. Germline loops: CDR1 KGHSH, CDR2 LQKENI. With V trimmed by 4 bases and J by 7 bases, 3 bases remained unmatched. The CDR3 totals 14 residues. The CDR3 DNA follows: TGTGCCAGCTCACGGGACAGGCCAAATTCACCCCTCCACTTT. Translating it yields CASSRDRPNSPLHF. The whole variable domain, remainder taken from reference TRBV18 and TRBJ1-6, is NAGVMQNPRHLVRRRGQEARLRCSPMKGHSHVYWYRQLPEEGLKFMVYLQKENIIDESGMPKERFSAEFPKEGPSILRIQQVVRGDSAAYFCASSRDRPNSPLHFGNGTRLTVT.

V is TRBV6-4 and J is TRBJ2-1, with 10 positions matching TRBD2. CDR1 is MRHNA and CDR2 is SNTAGT in the germline V gene. V was clipped by 4 bases and J by 10 bases; unmatched bases: 10. The CDR3 runs to 15 residues. The CDR3 DNA is TGTGCCAGCAGTGGACGCCTAGCGGGAGCTGGGGAGCAGTTCTTC. Translating gives CASSGRLAGAGEQFF.

V gene TRBV4-1 combines with J gene TRBJ1-5; TRBD1 agrees at 8 bases. This CDR3 has 14 amino acids. The junction had 1 base not matched to a gene; V was cut back by 1 base and J by 5 bases. Germline CDR1 reads MGHRA; CDR2 reads YSYEKL. In DNA form, the CDR3 reads TGCGCCAGCAGCCAAGGGACAGGGTATCAGCCCCAGCATTTT. Translation: CASSQGTGYQPQHF.

This chain connects TRBV18 to TRBJ1-4, with D tentatively TRBD1 (6 bases). V lost 4 bases to trimming and J lost 3 bases, with 12 bases between them. Germline V gives CDR1 KGHSH, CDR2 LQKENI. The CDR3 spans 15 residues. CDR3 nucleotides: TGTGCCAGCTCACTCGAACAGGGAGCTAATGAAAAACTGTTTTTT. It codes for CASSLEQGANEKLFF. Drawing the rest from reference TRBV18 and TRBJ1-4, the complete variable domain is NAGVMQNPRHLVRRRGQEARLRCSPMKGHSHVYWYRQLPEEGLKFMVYLQKENIIDESGMPKERFSAEFPKEGPSILRIQQVVRGDSAAYFCASSLEQGANEKLFFGSGTQLSVL.

V is TRBV4-1 and J is TRBJ2-1; 10 nucleotides match TRBD2. Germline-derived CDR1 and CDR2 are MGHRA and YSYEKL. V dropped 0 bases and J dropped 3; count of bases not matched to a gene: 2. CDR3 length: 16 residues. The chain's CDR3 is CASSQDRLAGYNEQFF. The CDR3 nucleotides read TGCGCCAGCAGCCAAGATCGACTAGCGGGCTACAATGAGCAGTTCTTC.

This clone was picked up one time. The gene calls are TRBV19 and TRBJ1-5, with no clear D. CDR3 size: 15 residues. CDR1 and CDR2 from the germline V gene are LNHDA and SQIVND (reference sequence). The V end lost 2 bases, the J end lost 3 bases, and 11 bases lay between the germline ends. This CDR3 is CASSIIRGSNQPQHF. CDR3 nucleotides: TGTGCCAGTAGTATAATCCGCGGGTCCAATCAGCCCCAGCATTTT. Looking up the rest from reference TRBV19 and TRBJ1-5 gives the full variable domain: DGGITQSPKYLFRKEGQNVTLSCEQNLNHDAMYWYRQDPGQGLRLIYYSQIVNDFQKGDIAEGYSVSREKKESFPLTVTSAQKNPTAFYLCASSIIRGSNQPQHFGDGTRLSIL.

The rearrangement joins TRBV9 to TRBJ2-5; no reliable D call. Trimming removed 0 bases at V and 7 bases at J, with 10 bases between. The CDR3 totals 13 residues. Germline V gene sequence: CDR1 SGDLS, CDR2 YYNGEE. In nucleotides, the CDR3 is TGTGCCAGCAGCGTAGACTCGTCGGGGACCCAGTACTTC. Protein product: CASSVDSSGTQYF. The variable domain in full, with the rest retrieved from reference TRBV9 and TRBJ2-5, is DSGVTQTPKHLITATGQRVTLRCSPRSGDLSVYWYQQSLDQGLQFLIQYYNGEERAKGNILERFSAQQFPDLHSELNLSSLELGDSALYFCASSVDSSGTQYFGPGTRLLVL.

V gene TRBV5-4 combines with J gene TRBJ2-5; 10 bases are shared with TRBD1. J lost 7 bases, V lost 5 bases, and 11 bases had no gene match. The CDR3 consists of 15 residues. Looked up from germline, CDR1 is SGHNT and CDR2 is YYREEE (reference sequence). CDR3 loop: CASRPRQGAVGTQYF. CDR3 nucleotide sequence: TGTGCCAGCAGACCTCGACAGGGGGCTGTGGGGACCCAGTACTTC.

The chain carries TRBV5-1 and TRBJ2-5, with TRBD1 as a possible D gene (5 bases). The V gene lost 2 bases and the J gene lost 2 bases, with 7 bases spanning the gap. This CDR3 spans 13 amino acids. Per the germline V gene, CDR1 is SGHRS and CDR2 is YFSETQ. The CDR3 coding sequence is TGCGCCAGCAGCTTTAGACAGCAAGAGACCCAGTACTTC. Its protein is CASSFRQQETQYF. The full variable domain, in which reference TRBV5-1 and TRBJ2-5 provide the parts outside the CDR3, is KAGVTQTPRYLIKTRGQQVTLSCSPISGHRSVSWYQQTPGQGLQFLFEYFSETQRNKGNFPGRFSGRQFSNSRSEMNVSTLELGDSALYLCASSFRQQETQYFGPGTRLLVL.

The chain recombines TRBV18 with TRBJ1-5; TRBD1 might be the D (6 bases). Trimming removed 4 bases at V and 3 bases at J, with 13 bases between. CDR1 and CDR2 from the germline V gene are KGHSH and LQKENI. The CDR3 is 15 residues long. CDR3 loop: CASSQTGQPNQPQHF. The CDR3 DNA reads TGTGCCAGCTCACAAACTGGACAGCCCAATCAGCCCCAGCATTTT. The entire variable domain, with the rest obtained from reference TRBV18 and TRBJ1-5, is as follows: NAGVMQNPRHLVRRRGQEARLRCSPMKGHSHVYWYRQLPEEGLKFMVYLQKENIIDESGMPKERFSAEFPKEGPSILRIQQVVRGDSAAYFCASSQTGQPNQPQHFGDGTRLSIL.

CDR3 DNA: TGTGCCAGTACCAGAGGTTCCTCCTACAATGAGCAGTTCTTC. Its translation: CASTRGSSYNEQFF. The chain couples TRBV19 to TRBJ2-1; unclear D gene. Trimming removed 7 bases from V and 0 bases from J, with 10 bases in between. There are 14 residues in the CDR3. Germline CDR1 LNHDA, CDR2 SQIVND (reference sequence).

This clone has more than one count but fewer than ten. The chain couples TRBV29-1 to TRBJ2-1; 8 nucleotides align to TRBD2. J lost 4 bases, V lost 3 bases, and 5 bases had no gene match. Germline CDR1 is SQVTM and CDR2 is ANQGSEA. This CDR3 contains 14 residues. As DNA, the CDR3 is TGCAGCGTTGAGTTAGCGGGAAATTACAATGAGCAGTTCTTC. Protein product: CSVELAGNYNEQFF.

This chain uses TRBV5-1 with TRBJ2-5; TRBD1 aligns across 7 bases. Germline lookup yields CDR1 SGHRS and CDR2 YFSETQ. This CDR3 is 15 amino acids long. Unmatched junction bases numbered 6, after V lost 3 bases and J lost 1 base. CDR3 coding DNA: TGCGCCAGCAGCTCAAACCCAGGGGGCCAAGAGACCCAGTACTTC. Protein product: CASSSNPGGQETQYF.

The chain carries TRBV5-1 and TRBJ1-1; D is ambiguous. CDR3 length: 14 amino acids. CDR1 is SGHRS, CDR2 YFSETQ, per germline. V lost 5 bases to trimming and J lost 1 base, with 12 bases between them. The CDR3 DNA sequence: TGCGCCAGCAGACTCTCCCCTCCGAACACTGAAGCTTTCTTT. This sequence encodes CASRLSPPNTEAFF.

The chain links TRBV6-1 to TRBJ1-2; D gene ambiguous. Germline assignment: CDR1 MNHNS and CDR2 SASEGT. The CDR3 covers 14 residues. Trimming took off 1 base at V and 8 bases at J, with 14 bases between the two ends. The CDR3 sequence: CASSEEWKEEGYTF. The CDR3 nucleotides are TGTGCCAGCAGTGAAGAGTGGAAGGAGGAAGGCTACACCTTC.

Here the CDR3 reads CASRGTSWGNEQFF. As DNA, the CDR3 is TGTGCCAGCAGGGGAACTAGTTGGGGCAATGAGCAGTTCTTC. The chain couples TRBV6-5 to TRBJ2-1; tentative D call: TRBD2 (5 bases). Germline assignment: CDR1 MNHEY and CDR2 SVGAGI. The CDR3 totals 14 residues. V was trimmed by 6 bases and J by 6 bases, leaving 15 bases between them.

This clone was seen a handful of times. This chain uses TRBV15 with TRBJ2-7; TRBD2 might be the D (6 bases). This CDR3 is built from 13 residues. Trimming pared 0 bases from V and 3 bases from J, leaving 6 bases between. The germline CDR1 and CDR2 sequences are LNHNV and YYDKDF (reference sequence). CDR3 DNA sequence: TGTGCCACCAGCAGAGAGGGGGGCTACGAGCAGTACTTC. It codes for CATSREGGYEQYF.

The chain combines TRBV30 with TRBJ2-2; D is uncertain. Germline V gene data show CDR1 as GTSNPN and CDR2 as SVGIG (reference sequence). V was trimmed by 4 bases and J by 7 bases, leaving 13 bases between them. The CDR3 is 13 amino acids. DNA for the CDR3: TGTGCCTGGAATCGCGAGGTGGGCGGGGAGCTGTTTTTT. Protein product: CAWNREVGGELFF. The whole variable domain, remainder taken from reference TRBV30 and TRBJ2-2, is SQTIHQWPATLVQPVGSPLSLECTVEGTSNPNLYWYRQAAGRGLQLLFYSVGIGQISSEVPQNLSASRPQDRQFILSSKKLLLSDSGFYLCAWNREVGGELFFGEGSRLTVL.

The CDR3 protein is CAWSVVENTEAFF. The CDR3 nucleotides are TGTGCCTGGAGTGTAGTAGAGAACACTGAAGCTTTCTTT. The V gene is TRBV30, the J gene TRBJ1-1; D is unclear. The CDR3 is 13 residues long. The germline V and J ends were trimmed by 0 bases and 1 base, with 6 bases remaining between them. CDR1 is GTSNPN, CDR2 SVGIG, per germline (reference sequence).

The J gene is TRBJ2-5, the V gene TRBV14; the D gene is possibly TRBD2 (6 bases). Germline CDR1 SGHDN, CDR2 FVKESK. The V end was cut by 1 base, the J end by 5 bases, with 11 bases between. CDR3 length: 14 residues. CDR3 residues: CASSQAGVRETQYF. Here the CDR3 DNA reads TGTGCCAGCAGCCAAGCGGGAGTAAGGGAGACCCAGTACTTC.

The V gene is TRBV4-1, the J gene TRBJ2-5; D ambiguous. The CDR3 consists of 14 residues. Germline V lookup: CDR1 MGHRA, CDR2 YSYEKL. Trimming stripped 1 base from V and 4 bases from J, with 10 bases between. The CDR3 protein is CASSQGWSGETQYF. For the CDR3, the DNA is TGCGCCAGCAGCCAAGGGTGGAGTGGAGAGACCCAGTACTTC.

This clone was picked up a small number of times. This chain links TRBV27 with TRBJ2-7, with a possible D match to TRBD1 (6 bases). With 4 bases removed from V and 2 bases from J, the gap between germline ends came to 15 bases. The CDR3 spans 15 residues. Germline V gene lookup returns CDR1 MNHEY and CDR2 SMNVEV (reference sequence). The chain's CDR3 is CASSSPTGPTYEQYF. The CDR3 nucleotides are TGTGCCAGCAGTTCCCCGACAGGACCTACCTACGAGCAGTACTTC.

This clone was seen just once. This sequence joins TRBV6-5 and TRBJ1-5; TRBD1 is a possible D gene (6 bases). This CDR3 spans 14 amino acids. Between the trimmed V and J ends, which lost 5 bases and 3 bases, there was a span of 11 bases. The germline V gene has CDR1 MNHEY and CDR2 SVGAGI. The CDR3 protein is CASSQRTANQPQHF. CDR3 nucleotide sequence: TGTGCCAGCAGTCAACGGACAGCCAATCAGCCCCAGCATTTT.

This clone was observed a handful of times. The rearrangement joins TRBV28 to TRBJ1-5; 12 bases agree with TRBD1. Germline CDR1 reads MDHEN; CDR2 reads SYDVKM. With 5 bases clipped from V and 2 bases from J, the junction kept 10 bases outside the gene matches. The CDR3 has 18 amino acids. The CDR3 DNA reads as TGTGCCAGCAGTCTCGGGACAGGGGGCGCGTCCGGCAATCAGCCCCAGCATTTT. This codes for CASSLGTGGASGNQPQHF.

The rearrangement links TRBV19 to TRBJ2-1; 12 positions agree with TRBD2. V lost 9 bases, J lost 7 bases, and 4 bases stayed unmatched. From germline, CDR1 is LNHDA and CDR2 SQIVND (reference sequence). CDR3 length: 13 amino acids. The CDR3, as DNA: TGTGCCAGCCAACTAGCGGGGGGAAATGAGCAGTTCTTC. It is translated as CASQLAGGNEQFF.

The chain uses TRBV18 and TRBJ1-4; weak D call: TRBD1 (6 bases). Between the trimmed V and J ends, which lost 5 bases and 8 bases, there was a span of 15 bases. This CDR3 is 14 amino acids long. Germline V gives CDR1 KGHSH, CDR2 LQKENI. CDR3 DNA sequence: TGTGCCAGCTCAATGAGACAGGAGGACGAAAAACTGTTTTTT. This codes for CASSMRQEDEKLFF.

The chain combines TRBV28 with TRBJ2-4; 7 nucleotides match TRBD2. V trimming: 6 bases; J trimming: 0 bases; junction bases outside the gene matches: 8. CDR3 length equals 16 residues. Germline values: CDR1 MDHEN, CDR2 SYDVKM. CDR3 in DNA: TGTGCCAGCAGCCGCGGGGGAGGGTTAGCCAAAAACATTCAGTACTTC. Translation gives CASSRGGGLAKNIQYF.

This clone was seen a single time. The junction departs from the called germline gene at one end, perhaps through a read error. The chain combines TRBV6-4 with TRBJ1-2, with 9 positions matching TRBD1. Germline loops: CDR1 MRHNA, CDR2 SNTAGT. The length of the CDR3 is 16 residues. The CDR3 protein is CASRDLRGTGSRGYTF. The DNA for the CDR3 is TGTGCCAGCAGGGACTTAAGGGGGACAGGGAGTCGAGGCTACACCTTC.